The source of this T cell receptor beta chain is a study of cytotoxic CD8 clonotypes in ibrutinib-treated CLL. Study-level background: After median around 68 months, about 14 stayed in remission, about twelve progressed; responses about 25 partial, 2 complete. The taking of response samples occurred after a median 12 months of treatment, with a range of 6 to 36. The average sample held about 260,000 productive templates and 94,082 productive rearrangements.

As for this clone: The antigen remains undetermined.

Overall study findings and caveats: Baseline clonality exceeded age-matched healthy donors and tracked circulating CD8+ T-cell counts.

The data were produced by immunoSEQ multiplex PCR, yet TCRdb's version contains in-frame clones alone and is incomplete. This table has nearly 300,000 clones, 76% appearing once. Trimming shortened V by 6 bases and J by 4 bases, and 12 bases separated the two germline ends. The germline V gene has CDR1 LNHDA and CDR2 SQIVND (reference sequence). CDR3 size: 13 residues. The sample was PBMCs, taken at disease progression, from a patient treated with ibrutinib. The chain carries TRBV19 and TRBJ1-2, with D uncertain. The receptor was derived from a human donor with chronic lymphocytic leukemia. The CDR3 DNA reads as TGTGCCAGTAGGCCCCGGGAGGTCTATGGCTACACCTTC. Its translation is CASRPREVYGYTF.